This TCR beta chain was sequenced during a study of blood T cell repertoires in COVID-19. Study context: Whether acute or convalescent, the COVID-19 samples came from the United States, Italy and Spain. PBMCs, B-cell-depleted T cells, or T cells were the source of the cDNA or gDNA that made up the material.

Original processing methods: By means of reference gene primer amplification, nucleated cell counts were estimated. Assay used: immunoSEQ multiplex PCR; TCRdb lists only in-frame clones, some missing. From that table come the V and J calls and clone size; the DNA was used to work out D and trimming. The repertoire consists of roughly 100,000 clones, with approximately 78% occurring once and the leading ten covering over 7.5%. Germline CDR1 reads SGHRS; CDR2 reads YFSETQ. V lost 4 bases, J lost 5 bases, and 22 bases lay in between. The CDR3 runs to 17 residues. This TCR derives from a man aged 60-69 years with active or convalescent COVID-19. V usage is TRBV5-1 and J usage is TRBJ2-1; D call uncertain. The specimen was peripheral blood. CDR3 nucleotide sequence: TGCGCCAGCAGCCCCCTCGGCAGGCCACAACAAAACAATGAGCAGTTCTTC. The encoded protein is CASSPLGRPQQNNEQFF.